The present entry profiles one T cell receptor beta chain with its context. CD4+ T cells from unexposed donors were obtained before the COVID-19 pandemic (2011-2018). The data belong to a study of CD4 T cells in relation to SARS-CoV-2 and coronaviruses. Germline CDR1 SGDLS, CDR2 YYNGEE. Unmatched junction bases numbered 13, after V lost 4 bases and J lost 9 bases. The CDR3 sequence is 15 residues long. Here immunoSEQ multiplex PCR was the method, and the copy in TCRdb shows in-frame clones only, minus some. The repertoire holds 65,000 or so clones, approximately 94% seen once, with around 0.14% in the top ten.

The chain carries TRBV9 and TRBJ2-1; 7 bases fit TRBD2. The sequencing input was naive CD4+ T cells from PBMCs. Subset defined: naive CD4+ T cells isolated by negative enrichment. This receptor was taken from a human donor in good health. DNA for the CDR3: TGTGCCAGCAGCCCAGGGAGGGTTAGGTCCGGTGAGCAGTTCTTC. It translates to CASSPGRVRSGEQFF.